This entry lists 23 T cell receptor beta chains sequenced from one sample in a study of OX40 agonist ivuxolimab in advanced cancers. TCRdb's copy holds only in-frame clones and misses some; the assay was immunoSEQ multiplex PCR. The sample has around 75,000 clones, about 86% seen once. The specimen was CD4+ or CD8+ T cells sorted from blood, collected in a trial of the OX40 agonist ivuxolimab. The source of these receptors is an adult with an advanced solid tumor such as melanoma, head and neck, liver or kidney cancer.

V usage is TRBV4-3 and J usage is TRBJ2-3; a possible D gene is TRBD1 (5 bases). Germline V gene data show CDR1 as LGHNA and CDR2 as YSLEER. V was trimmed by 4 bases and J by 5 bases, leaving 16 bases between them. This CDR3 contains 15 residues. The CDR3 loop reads CASSLQGPFGDTQYF. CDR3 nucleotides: TGCGCCAGCAGCCTCCAGGGTCCTTTCGGAGATACGCAGTATTTT.

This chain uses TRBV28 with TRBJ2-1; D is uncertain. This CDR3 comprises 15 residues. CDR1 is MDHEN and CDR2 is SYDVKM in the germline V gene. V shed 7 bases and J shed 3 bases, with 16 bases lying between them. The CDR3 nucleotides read TGTGCCAGCATTGCCCGGCAGGCTTACTACAATGAGCAGTTCTTC. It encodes CASIARQAYYNEQFF.

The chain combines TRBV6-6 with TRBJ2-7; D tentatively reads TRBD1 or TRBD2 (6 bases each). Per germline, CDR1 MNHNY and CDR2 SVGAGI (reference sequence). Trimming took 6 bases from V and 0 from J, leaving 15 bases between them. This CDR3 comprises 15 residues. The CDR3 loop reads CASRDGGQSSYEQYF. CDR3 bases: TGTGCCAGCAGAGACGGGGGACAAAGCTCCTACGAGCAGTACTTC.

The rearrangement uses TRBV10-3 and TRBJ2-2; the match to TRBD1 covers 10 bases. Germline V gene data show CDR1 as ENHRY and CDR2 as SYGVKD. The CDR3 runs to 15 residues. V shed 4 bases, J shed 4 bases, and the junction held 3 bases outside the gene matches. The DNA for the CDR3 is TGTGCCATCAGTGTCGGACAGGGGGGCACCGGGGAGCTGTTTTTT. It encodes CAISVGQGGTGELFF.

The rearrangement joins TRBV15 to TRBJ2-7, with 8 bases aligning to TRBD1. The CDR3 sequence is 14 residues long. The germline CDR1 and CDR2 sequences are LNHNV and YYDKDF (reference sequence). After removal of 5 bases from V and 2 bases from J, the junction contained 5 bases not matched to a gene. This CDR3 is CATSARQGPYEQYF. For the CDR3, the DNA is TGTGCCACCAGCGCCCGACAGGGGCCCTACGAGCAGTACTTC.

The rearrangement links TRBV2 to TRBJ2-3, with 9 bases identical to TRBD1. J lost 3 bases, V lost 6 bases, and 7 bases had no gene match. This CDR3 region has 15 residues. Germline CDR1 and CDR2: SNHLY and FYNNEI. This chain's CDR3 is CASRPTGGGTDTQYF. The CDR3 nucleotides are TGTGCCAGCAGGCCGACAGGGGGGGGTACAGATACGCAGTATTTT.

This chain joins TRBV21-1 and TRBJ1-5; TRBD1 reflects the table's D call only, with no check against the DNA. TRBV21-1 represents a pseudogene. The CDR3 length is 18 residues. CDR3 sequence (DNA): TGTGCCAGCAGCAAAGACAGAGCCTTACCCTTGGACAATCAGCCCCAGCATTTT. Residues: CASSKDRALPLDNQPQHF.

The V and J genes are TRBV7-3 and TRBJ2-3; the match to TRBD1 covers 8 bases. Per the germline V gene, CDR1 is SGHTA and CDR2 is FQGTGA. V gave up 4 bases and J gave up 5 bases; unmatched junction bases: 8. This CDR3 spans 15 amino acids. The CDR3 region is CASSSGQGLGDTQYF. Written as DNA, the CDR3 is TGTGCCAGCAGCTCAGGACAGGGCCTGGGAGATACGCAGTATTTT.

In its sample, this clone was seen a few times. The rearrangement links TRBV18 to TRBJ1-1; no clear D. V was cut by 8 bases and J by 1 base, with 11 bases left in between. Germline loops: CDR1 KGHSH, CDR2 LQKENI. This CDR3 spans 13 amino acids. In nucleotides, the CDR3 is TGTGCCAGCCACCATATGGAGAACACTGAAGCTTTCTTT. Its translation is CASHHMENTEAFF.

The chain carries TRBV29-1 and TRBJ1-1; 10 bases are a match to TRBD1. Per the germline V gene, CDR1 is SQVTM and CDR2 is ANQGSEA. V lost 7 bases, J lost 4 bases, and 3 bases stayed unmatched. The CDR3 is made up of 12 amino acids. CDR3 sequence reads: CSGWTGGTEAFF. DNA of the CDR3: TGCAGCGGGTGGACAGGGGGCACTGAAGCTTTCTTT. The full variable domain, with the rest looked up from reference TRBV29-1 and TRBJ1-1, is SAVISQKPSRDICQRGTSLTIQCQVDSQVTMMFWYRQQPGQSLTLIATANQGSEATYESGFVIDKFPISRPNLTFSTLTVSNMSPEDSSIYLCSGWTGGTEAFFGQGTRLTVV.

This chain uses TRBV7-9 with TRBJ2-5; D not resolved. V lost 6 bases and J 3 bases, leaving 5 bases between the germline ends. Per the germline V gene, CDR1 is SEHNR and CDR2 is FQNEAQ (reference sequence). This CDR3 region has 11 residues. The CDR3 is CASSGEETQYF. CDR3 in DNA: TGTGCCAGCAGTGGCGAAGAGACCCAGTACTTC.

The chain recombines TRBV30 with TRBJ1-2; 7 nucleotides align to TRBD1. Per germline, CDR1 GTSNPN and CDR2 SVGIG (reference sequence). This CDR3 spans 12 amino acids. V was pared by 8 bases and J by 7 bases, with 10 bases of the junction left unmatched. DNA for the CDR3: TGTGCCCTTACACGACAGGGAGGTGGCTACACCTTC. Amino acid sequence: CALTRQGGGYTF.

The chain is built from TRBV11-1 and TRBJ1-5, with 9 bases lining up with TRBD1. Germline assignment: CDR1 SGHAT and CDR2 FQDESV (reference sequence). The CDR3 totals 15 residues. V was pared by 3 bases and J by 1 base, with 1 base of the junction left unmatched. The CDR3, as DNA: TGTGCCAGCAGCTTTACAGGGGGCAGCAATCAGCCCCAGCATTTT. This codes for CASSFTGGSNQPQHF.

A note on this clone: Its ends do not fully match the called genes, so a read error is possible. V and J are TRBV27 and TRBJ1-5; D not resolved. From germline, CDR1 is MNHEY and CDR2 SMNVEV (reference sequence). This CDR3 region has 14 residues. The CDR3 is CASSYKSSSQPQHF. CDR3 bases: TGTGCCAGCAGTTACAAGTCCAGCAGTCAGCCCCAGCATTTT.

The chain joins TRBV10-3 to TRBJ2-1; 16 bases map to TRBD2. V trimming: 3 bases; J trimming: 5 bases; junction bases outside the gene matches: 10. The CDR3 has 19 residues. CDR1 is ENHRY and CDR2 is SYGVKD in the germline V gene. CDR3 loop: CAISDDGTSGGAGDNEQFF. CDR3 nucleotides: TGTGCCATCAGTGATGACGGGACTAGCGGGGGGGCTGGGGACAATGAGCAGTTCTTC.

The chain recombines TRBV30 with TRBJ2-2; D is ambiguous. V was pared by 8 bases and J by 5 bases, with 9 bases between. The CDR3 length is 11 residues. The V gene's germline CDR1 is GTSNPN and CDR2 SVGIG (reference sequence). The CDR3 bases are TGTGCCGGAACTGGAACCGGGGAGCTGTTTTTT. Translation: CAGTGTGELFF.

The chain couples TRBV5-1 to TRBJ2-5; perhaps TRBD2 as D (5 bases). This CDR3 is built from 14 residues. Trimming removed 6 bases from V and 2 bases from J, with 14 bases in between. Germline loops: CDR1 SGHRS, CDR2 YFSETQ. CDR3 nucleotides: TGCGCCAGCACTTCCACTAGTACGCAAGAGACCCAGTACTTC. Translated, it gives CASTSTSTQETQYF.

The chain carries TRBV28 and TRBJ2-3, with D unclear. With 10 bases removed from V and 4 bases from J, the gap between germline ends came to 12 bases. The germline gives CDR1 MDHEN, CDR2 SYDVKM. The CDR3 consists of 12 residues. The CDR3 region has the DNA TGTGCCACCCTCGGAACGCCAGATACGCAGTATTTT. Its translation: CATLGTPDTQYF.

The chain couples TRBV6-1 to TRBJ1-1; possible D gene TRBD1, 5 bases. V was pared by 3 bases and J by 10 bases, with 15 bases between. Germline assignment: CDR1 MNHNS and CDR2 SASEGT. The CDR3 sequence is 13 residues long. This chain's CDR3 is CASSEGRSGVAFF. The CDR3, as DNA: TGTGCCAGCAGTGAGGGACGTAGCGGAGTAGCTTTCTTT.

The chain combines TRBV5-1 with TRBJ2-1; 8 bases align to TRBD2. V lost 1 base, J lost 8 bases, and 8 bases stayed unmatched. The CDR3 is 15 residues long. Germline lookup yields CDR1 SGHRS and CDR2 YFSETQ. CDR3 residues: CASSLSGGEWDEQFF. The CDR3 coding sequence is TGCGCCAGCAGCTTGTCGGGAGGGGAGTGGGATGAGCAGTTCTTC. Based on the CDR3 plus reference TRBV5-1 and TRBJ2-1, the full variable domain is KAGVTQTPRYLIKTRGQQVTLSCSPISGHRSVSWYQQTPGQGLQFLFEYFSETQRNKGNFPGRFSGRQFSNSRSEMNVSTLELGDSALYLCASSLSGGEWDEQFFGPGTRLTVL.

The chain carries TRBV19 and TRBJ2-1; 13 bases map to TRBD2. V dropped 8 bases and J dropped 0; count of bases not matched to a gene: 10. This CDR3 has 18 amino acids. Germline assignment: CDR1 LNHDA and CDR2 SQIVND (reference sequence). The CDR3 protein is CASAPGLAGMSSYNEQFF. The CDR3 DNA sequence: TGTGCCAGTGCTCCGGGACTAGCGGGAATGTCCTCCTACAATGAGCAGTTCTTC.

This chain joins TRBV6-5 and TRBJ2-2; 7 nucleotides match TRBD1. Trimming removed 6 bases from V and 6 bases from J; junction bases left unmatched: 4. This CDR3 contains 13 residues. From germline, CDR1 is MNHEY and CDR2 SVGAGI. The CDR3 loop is CASRDRVAGELFF. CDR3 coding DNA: TGTGCCAGCAGAGACAGGGTGGCCGGGGAGCTGTTTTTT.

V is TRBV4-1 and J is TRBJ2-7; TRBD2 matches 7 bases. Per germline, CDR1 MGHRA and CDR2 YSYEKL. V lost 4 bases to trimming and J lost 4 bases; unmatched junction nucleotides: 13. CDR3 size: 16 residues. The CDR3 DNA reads TGCGCCAGCAGCCTCCTCGCGGGTAGCGGGCTTTACGAGCAGTACTTC. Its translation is CASSLLAGSGLYEQYF.